The next 26 T cell receptor beta chains were all read from a single sample in a study of beta chain features in type 1 diabetes. General study points: Shortening of TCRB CDR3s, moderate but significant, appeared in all four CD4+ subsets of Type 1 diabetes patients.

Since all of the isolated RNA was reverse transcribed, expressed TCRB transcripts were what got sequenced. Some clones are missing from TCRdb's copy, which holds only in-frame ones; the method was immunoSEQ multiplex PCR. Of 150,000 to 200,000 clones listed, about 63% are singletons. Their specific antigens are unknown. Input material: naive CD4+ T cells from blood. These TCRs come from a man aged 30-40 years with type 1 diabetes.

The sample holds a few counts of this clone. The chain is built from TRBV29-1 and TRBJ2-3; D may be TRBD1 (5 bases). The CDR3 contains 13 residues. CDR1 and CDR2 (germline): SQVTM, ANQGSEA. V shed 2 bases and J shed 3 bases, with 9 bases lying between them. CDR3 amino acids: CSVEPAGTDTQYF. As DNA, the CDR3 is TGCAGCGTTGAACCAGCAGGGACAGATACGCAGTATTTT.

V gene TRBV20-1 combines with J gene TRBJ1-1; D remains unclear. Looked up from germline, CDR1 is DFQATT and CDR2 is SNEGSKA (reference sequence). The V end lost 3 bases, the J end lost 3 bases, and 5 bases lay between the germline ends. CDR3 length: 11 residues. The CDR3 bases are TGCAGTGCTAGCCAAGACACTGAAGCTTTCTTT. Translation: CSASQDTEAFF.

This sequence joins TRBV5-6 and TRBJ1-5, with TRBD1 identical over 7 bases. This CDR3 spans 16 amino acids. V gave up 4 bases and J gave up 2 bases; unmatched junction bases: 9. CDR1 SGHDT and CDR2 YYEEEE come from the germline V gene. In DNA form, the CDR3 reads TGTGCCAGCAGCAAACTCAGGGGGAGCGGCAATCAGCCCCAGCATTTT. This sequence encodes CASSKLRGSGNQPQHF.

A single count supports this clone. The rearrangement links TRBV7-2 to TRBJ2-3; the D gene is possibly TRBD2 (5 bases). Trimming took 5 bases from V and 3 from J, leaving 15 bases between them. Germline values: CDR1 SGHTA, CDR2 FQGNSA. The length of the CDR3 is 15 residues. This CDR3 is CASSQVGEDTDTQYF. Here the CDR3 DNA reads TGTGCCAGCAGCCAGGTGGGAGAGGATACAGATACGCAGTATTTT.

The rearrangement joins TRBV13 to TRBJ2-5; TRBD2 matches 14 bases. V dropped 2 bases and J dropped 3; count of bases not matched to a gene: 8. Germline lookup yields CDR1 PRHDT and CDR2 FYEKMQ (reference sequence). There are 18 residues in the CDR3. CDR3 protein: CASSLMPPGLAGEETQYF. DNA of the CDR3: TGTGCCAGCAGCTTAATGCCCCCGGGACTAGCGGGGGAAGAGACCCAGTACTTC.

This clone was counted between two and nine times. V is TRBV7-9 and J is TRBJ2-1; D not certain. V lost 5 bases and J 5 bases, leaving 16 bases between the germline ends. This CDR3 region has 15 residues. Germline V gene sequence: CDR1 SEHNR, CDR2 FQNEAQ (reference sequence). The chain's CDR3 is CASSPWLGSNNEQFF. The CDR3 coding sequence is TGTGCCAGCAGCCCATGGCTGGGGTCTAACAATGAGCAGTTCTTC.

This chain uses TRBV6-5 with TRBJ2-7; maybe TRBD2 (5 bases). CDR1 MNHEY and CDR2 SVGAGI come from the germline V gene. This CDR3 has 13 residues. Trimming pared 2 bases from V and 9 bases from J, leaving 14 bases between. The CDR3 DNA reads as TGTGCCAGCAGTTACCAAGCGGAATCCCGGCAGTACTTC. Its translation is CASSYQAESRQYF.

The chain is built from TRBV13 and TRBJ2-1; D is possibly TRBD2 (6 bases). The CDR3 totals 16 residues. The V and J ends lost 0 bases and 0 bases respectively, with 9 bases between them. Germline V gene sequence: CDR1 PRHDT, CDR2 FYEKMQ (reference sequence). CDR3 sequence: CASSLGLANSYNEQFF. In nucleotides, the CDR3 is TGTGCCAGCAGCTTAGGACTAGCTAACTCCTACAATGAGCAGTTCTTC.

This clone was detected only a few times. The chain links TRBV4-1 to TRBJ1-6, with 7 positions matching TRBD1. The CDR3 is made up of 15 amino acids. Trimming at V came to 1 base and at J to 11 bases, leaving 8 bases not matched to a gene. Germline assignment: CDR1 MGHRA and CDR2 YSYEKL. CDR3 in amino acids: CASSQAGQDRTPLHF. In DNA form, the CDR3 reads TGCGCCAGCAGCCAAGCAGGACAGGATAGGACACCCCTCCACTTT.

The J gene is TRBJ2-7, the V gene TRBV25-1, with a possible D match to TRBD1 (6 bases). Trimming took off 1 base at V and 6 bases at J, with 10 bases between the two ends. The length of the CDR3 is 13 residues. Germline values: CDR1 MGHDK, CDR2 SYGVNS. The CDR3: CASSESTGREQYF. DNA for the CDR3: TGTGCCAGCAGTGAATCAACAGGGCGCGAGCAGTACTTC.

Comment on this clone: The sample carries other DNA sequences with the same CDR3. This chain links TRBV28 with TRBJ2-7, with 10 bases lining up with TRBD1. The CDR3 loop spans 15 amino acids. V shed 5 bases and J 3 bases; nucleotides not matched to a gene: 7. Germline V gives CDR1 MDHEN, CDR2 SYDVKM. The chain's CDR3 is CASSPSGTGVYEQYF. The CDR3 DNA follows: TGTGCCAGCAGTCCCTCCGGGACAGGGGTCTACGAGCAGTACTTC.

This sequence joins TRBV5-4 and TRBJ2-1; D is ambiguous. This CDR3 is built from 12 residues. V lost 6 bases and J 6 bases, leaving 10 bases between the germline ends. The germline CDR1 and CDR2 sequences are SGHNT and YYREEE (reference sequence). In nucleotides, the CDR3 is TGTGCCAGCACCCACCCTAGCAATGAGCAGTTCTTC. Its translation: CASTHPSNEQFF. The full variable domain, in which reference TRBV5-4 and TRBJ2-1 provide the parts outside the CDR3, is ETGVTQSPTHLIKTRGQQVTLRCSSQSGHNTVSWYQQALGQGPQFIFQYYREEENGRGNFPPRFSGLQFPNYSSELNVNALELDDSALYLCASTHPSNEQFFGPGTRLTVL.

This clone was counted between two and nine times. The J gene is TRBJ2-1, the V gene TRBV29-1, with unresolved D. Trimming took off 6 bases at V and 9 bases at J, with 9 bases between the two ends. Looked up from germline, CDR1 is SQVTM and CDR2 is ANQGSEA. The CDR3 contains 10 residues. CDR3: CSVAFGEQFF. The CDR3 DNA is TGCAGCGTCGCGTTTGGTGAGCAGTTCTTC.

The chain couples TRBV7-2 to TRBJ2-1, with unresolved D. CDR1 is SGHTA, CDR2 FQGNSA, per germline. Trimming removed 4 bases at V and 5 bases at J, with 6 bases between. The CDR3 runs 12 residues. The CDR3 loop reads CASSWSDNEQFF. The CDR3 bases are TGTGCCAGCAGCTGGTCGGACAATGAGCAGTTCTTC.

The genes are TRBV29-1 and TRBJ1-1; TRBD1 is a possible D gene (5 bases). The ends were cut back, 4 bases at V and 11 bases at J, with 11 bases in the middle. Germline V gene data show CDR1 as SQVTM and CDR2 as ANQGSEA. The CDR3 covers 10 residues. CDR3 nucleotide sequence: TGCAGCGTTGTAGGGGAGGGTGCTTTCTTT. Its translation: CSVVGEGAFF.

Worth noting for this clone: Other DNA sequences within the sample encode an identical CDR3. The chain is built from TRBV7-2 and TRBJ2-3, with a tentative D call TRBD1 (6 bases). Germline assignment: CDR1 SGHTA and CDR2 FQGNSA. The V gene lost 1 base and the J gene lost 6 bases, with 8 bases spanning the gap. The CDR3 totals 13 residues. The CDR3 sequence: CASSLVGGDTQYF. The CDR3 DNA sequence: TGTGCCAGCAGCTTAGTTGGGGGCGATACGCAGTATTTT.

The chain recombines TRBV30 with TRBJ1-3; TRBD1 is a possible D gene (6 bases). V was trimmed by 2 bases and J by 4 bases, leaving 15 bases between them. Germline V gene lookup returns CDR1 GTSNPN and CDR2 SVGIG (reference sequence). The CDR3 sequence is 15 residues long. CDR3 nucleotide sequence: TGTGCCTGGAGTTACCCGACAGGTTTCGGAAACACCATATATTTT. Translating it yields CAWSYPTGFGNTIYF.

This chain joins TRBV29-1 and TRBJ2-1, with TRBD1 matching 7 bases. The CDR3 is made up of 13 amino acids. Germline V CDR1 and CDR2: SQVTM, ANQGSEA. V trimming: 4 bases; J trimming: 4 bases; junction bases outside the gene matches: 4. In nucleotides, the CDR3 is TGCAGCGTTGGGGGACAGTGGTACAATGAGCAGTTCTTC. Protein sequence: CSVGGQWYNEQFF.

This chain joins TRBV2 and TRBJ2-7; perhaps TRBD1 as D (6 bases). The V gene lost 5 bases and the J gene lost 1 base, with 12 bases spanning the gap. CDR1 and CDR2 (germline): SNHLY, FYNNEI. This CDR3 spans 14 amino acids. CDR3 sequence (DNA): TGTGCCAGCAGTCGTCGGACAGAGTCCTACGAGCAGTACTTC. Translated, it gives CASSRRTESYEQYF. Using reference TRBV2 and TRBJ2-7 for the parts outside the CDR3, the full variable domain is EPEVTQTPSHQVTQMGQEVILRCVPISNHLYFYWYRQILGQKVEFLVSFYNNEISEKSEIFDDQFSVERPDGSNFTLKIRSTKLEDSAMYFCASSRRTESYEQYFGPGTRLTVT.

This clone was seen a few times. The gene calls are TRBV29-1 and TRBJ1-2; weak D call: TRBD1 (6 bases). Germline-derived CDR1 and CDR2 are SQVTM and ANQGSEA. Trimming cost V 7 bases and J 6 bases, with 12 bases left between them. CDR3 size: 11 residues. The CDR3 coding sequence is TGCAGCGACCGGGACAAAGATGGCTACACCTTC. Translation gives CSDRDKDGYTF.

This clone was counted between two and nine times. This chain links TRBV7-9 with TRBJ2-5; the D gene is possibly TRBD1 (6 bases). Deletions cut 5 bases from V and 2 bases from J, with 12 bases between. This CDR3 contains 14 residues. In germline, CDR1 is SEHNR, CDR2 FQNEAQ (reference sequence). CDR3 bases: TGTGCCAGCAGCACCACAGGGCTGCAAGAGACCCAGTACTTC. This translates into CASSTTGLQETQYF.

The V call is TRBV15, the J call TRBJ1-2; D remains ambiguous. V was clipped by 0 bases and J by 5 bases, with 16 bases between them. CDR1 is LNHNV and CDR2 is YYDKDF in the germline V gene (reference sequence). CDR3 length: 16 amino acids. CDR3 region: CATSRDLEPKPYGYTF. The CDR3 DNA reads as TGTGCCACCAGCAGAGATTTAGAACCGAAGCCTTATGGCTACACCTTC.

A word on this clone: At the DNA level, this CDR3 is encoded by other sequences in the same sample as well. V and J are TRBV9 and TRBJ2-1, with D perhaps matching TRBD2 (6 bases). Trimming stripped 0 bases from V and 4 bases from J, with 11 bases between. CDR1 SGDLS and CDR2 YYNGEE come from the germline V gene. The CDR3 covers 15 residues. CDR3 sequence reads: CASSVEGGAYNEQFF. As DNA, the CDR3 is TGTGCCAGCAGCGTAGAGGGCGGGGCGTACAATGAGCAGTTCTTC.

The chain employs TRBV18 and TRBJ2-1; 9 bases are a match to TRBD1. The CDR3 extends over 15 amino acids. CDR1 is KGHSH and CDR2 is LQKENI in the germline V gene. Trimming took 2 bases from V and 6 from J; bases not matched to a gene: 5. CDR3 in amino acids: CASSPGTGSPNEQFF. Written as DNA, the CDR3 is TGTGCCAGCTCACCAGGGACAGGGTCTCCCAATGAGCAGTTCTTC.

The rearrangement uses TRBV7-2 and TRBJ2-7, with 9 nucleotides matching TRBD1. Germline CDR1 reads SGHTA; CDR2 reads FQGNSA. The CDR3 is 17 amino acids. J was trimmed by 5 bases and V by 4 bases; bases with no gene match: 15. The DNA for the CDR3 is TGTGCCAGCAGCTCCTACTATACGGGACAGGGATCCAACGAGCAGTACTTC. This sequence encodes CASSSYYTGQGSNEQYF. Drawing the rest from reference TRBV7-2 and TRBJ2-7, the complete variable domain is GAGVSQSPSNKVTEKGKDVELRCDPISGHTALYWYRQSLGQGLEFLIYFQGNSAPDKSGLPSDRFSAERTGGSVSTLTIQRTQQEDSAVYLCASSSYYTGQGSNEQYFGPGTRLTVT.

This chain links TRBV28 with TRBJ1-2, with unresolved D. Between the trimmed V and J ends, which lost 5 bases and 5 bases, there was a span of 3 bases. CDR3 length equals 10 residues. Germline CDR1 is MDHEN and CDR2 is SYDVKM. CDR3 coding DNA: TGTGCCAGCAGTGGGTATGGCTACACCTTC. Translation: CASSGYGYTF.